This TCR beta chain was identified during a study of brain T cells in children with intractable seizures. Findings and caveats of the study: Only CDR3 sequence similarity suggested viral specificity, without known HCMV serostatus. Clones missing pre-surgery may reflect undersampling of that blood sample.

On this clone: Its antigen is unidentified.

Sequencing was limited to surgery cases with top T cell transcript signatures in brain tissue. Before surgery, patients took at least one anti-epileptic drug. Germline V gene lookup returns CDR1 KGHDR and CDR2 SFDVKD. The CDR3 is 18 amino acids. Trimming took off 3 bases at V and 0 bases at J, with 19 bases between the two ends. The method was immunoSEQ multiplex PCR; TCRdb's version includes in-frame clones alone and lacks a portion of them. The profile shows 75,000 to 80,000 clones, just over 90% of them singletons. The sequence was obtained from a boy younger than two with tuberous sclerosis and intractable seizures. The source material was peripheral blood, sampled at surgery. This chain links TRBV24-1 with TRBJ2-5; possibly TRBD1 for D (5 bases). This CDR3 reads CATSDPTGEQDYQETQYF. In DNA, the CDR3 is TGTGCCACCAGTGATCCAACAGGAGAACAAGACTACCAAGAGACCCAGTACTTC.